These T cell receptor beta chains were read from a single sample in a study of cytomegalovirus exposure and HLA in healthy donors. The table came from immunoSEQ multiplex PCR; TCRdb's copy has only in-frame clones and leaves some out. The sample carries 90,000 to 120,000 clones, more than 65% recorded once. Sequenced material: PBMCs. These receptors all stem from a man younger than 45 in good health and CMV-seronegative. The CDR3 runs from the conserved cysteine through the conserved F or W. Fields, in order: clone size, J gene, D gene, V gene, CDR3 DNA, CDR3 protein. The D gene is left open where the match is weak. Size tells how often a clone was seen (once, few, many) or the class of an expanded clone, and some rows leave it out.

size: -; J: TRBJ1-1; D: TRBD1; V: TRBV7-3; DNA: TGTGCCAGCAGCTTAAGAAGCCGACAGGGCACGATCACTGAAGCTTTCTTT; CDR3: CASSLRSRQGTITEAFF
size: -; J: TRBJ2-7; D: -; V: TRBV5-6; DNA: TGTGCCAGCAGCTCTCTTGGTAGCTCCTACGAGCAGTACTTC; CDR3: CASSSLGSSYEQYF
size: once; J: TRBJ2-4; D: -; V: TRBV7-9; DNA: TGTGCCAGCAGCCCCTTAAGAGTGGACATTCAGTACTTC; CDR3: CASSPLRVDIQYF
size: once; J: TRBJ1-6; D: TRBD1; V: TRBV6-1; DNA: TGTGCCAGCAGTGGCAGACAGGGTAGTAATTCACCCCTCCACTTT; CDR3: CASSGRQGSNSPLHF
size: -; J: TRBJ2-7; D: -; V: TRBV5-6; DNA: TGTGCCAGCAGCTTGGGGCGGTCGTACGAGCAGTACTTC; CDR3: CASSLGRSYEQYF
size: few; J: TRBJ2-6; D: -; V: TRBV14; DNA: TGTGCCAGCAGCCTTTTGAGTGCCTCGGGGGCCAACGTCCTGACTTTC; CDR3: CASSLLSASGANVLTF
size: -; J: TRBJ1-3; D: TRBD1; V: TRBV2; DNA: TGTGCCAGCAGGGGGACAGGGGGAGAGGAGAACACCATATATTTT; CDR3: CASRGTGGEENTIYF
size: -; J: TRBJ2-3; D: TRBD2; V: TRBV28; DNA: TGTGCCAGCAGTTTAGGGCGGGGGACGCAGTATTTT; CDR3: CASSLGRGTQYF
size: -; J: TRBJ1-3; D: -; V: TRBV7-2; DNA: TGTGCCAGCAGCTCGAGCGGGGGTACTGGAAACACCATATATTTT; CDR3: CASSSSGGTGNTIYF
size: -; J: TRBJ2-7; D: TRBD1; V: TRBV11-2; DNA: TGTGCCAGCAGCTTGGGTTCTGCGGCAGGGGGCAAGGACGAGCAGTACTTC; CDR3: CASSLGSAAGGKDEQYF
size: -; J: TRBJ2-7; D: -; V: TRBV30; DNA: TGTGCCTGGAGTGTTGGACTTACCTACGAGCAGTACTTC; CDR3: CAWSVGLTYEQYF
size: -; J: TRBJ2-7; D: -; V: TRBV4-1; DNA: TGCGCCAGCAGCCAAGTACAGTTCTACGAGCAGTACTTC; CDR3: CASSQVQFYEQYF
size: -; J: TRBJ2-5; D: -; V: TRBV10-1; DNA: TGCGCCAGCAGTTCTACAGGGCGTCGGGAGACCCAGTACTTC; CDR3: CASSSTGRRETQYF
size: few; J: TRBJ1-4; D: -; V: TRBV15; DNA: TGTGCCACCAGCAGAGAACCAGGGGCCGAAAAACTGTTTTTT; CDR3: CATSREPGAEKLFF
size: -; J: TRBJ1-1; D: -; V: TRBV21-1; DNA: TGTGCCAGCAGCGATTGGGATTTAACAGGGCTCCAACACAATCAACAAGCTTTCTTT; CDR3: CASSDWDLTGLQHNQQAFF
size: -; J: TRBJ2-3; D: -; V: TRBV6-4; DNA: TGTGCCAGCAGTGACTCGTCAGGGCCAGATACGCAGTATTTT; CDR3: CASSDSSGPDTQYF
size: -; J: TRBJ2-5; D: TRBD1; V: TRBV9; DNA: TGTGCCAGCAGCGCCGGGACAGGGGGCGTCGAGACCCAGTACTTC; CDR3: CASSAGTGGVETQYF
size: -; J: TRBJ1-1; D: -; V: TRBV9; DNA: TGTGCCAGCAGCGAATACAGGCTCCCTAACACTGAAGCTTTCTTT; CDR3: CASSEYRLPNTEAFF
size: -; J: TRBJ1-4; D: TRBD1; V: TRBV25-1; DNA: TGTGCCAGCAGCGGACAGGGGGCGAAGGATGAAAAACTGTTTTTT; CDR3: CASSGQGAKDEKLFF
size: -; J: TRBJ1-3; D: TRBD1; V: TRBV28; DNA: TGTGCCAGCAATAGAGACAGGGACTCTGGAAACACCATATATTTT; CDR3: CASNRDRDSGNTIYF
size: -; J: TRBJ1-1; D: -; V: TRBV9; DNA: TGTGCCAGCAGCGGGCAGGGATTAGGGACTGAAGCTTTCTTT; CDR3: CASSGQGLGTEAFF
size: once; J: TRBJ2-1; D: -; V: TRBV6-5; DNA: TGTGCCAGCACCAGCGAACTCTACAATGAGCAGTTCTTC; CDR3: CASTSELYNEQFF
size: -; J: TRBJ1-1; D: -; V: TRBV5-1; DNA: TGCGCCAGCAGCTTGCTTTCAGGGCAATACACTGAAGCTTTCTTT; CDR3: CASSLLSGQYTEAFF
size: once; J: TRBJ1-1; D: -; V: TRBV29-1; DNA: TGCAGCGTTGAAGATGGGGGGGGGTTCGACACTGAAGCTTTCTTT; CDR3: CSVEDGGGFDTEAFF
size: -; J: TRBJ2-6; D: TRBD1; V: TRBV11-2; DNA: TGTGCCAGCAGTACTTGGACAGGTGGGGCCAACGTCCTGACTTTC; CDR3: CASSTWTGGANVLTF
size: -; J: TRBJ2-1; D: -; V: TRBV6-1; DNA: TGTGCCAGCAGTGACCCCGGGACACCGAATGAGCAGTTCTTC; CDR3: CASSDPGTPNEQFF
size: -; J: TRBJ2-7; D: -; V: TRBV15; DNA: TGTGCCACCAGCAGAGCGCGGTCAAGCACCTACGAGCAGTACTTC; CDR3: CATSRARSSTYEQYF
size: -; J: TRBJ2-7; D: -; V: TRBV1; DNA: TGCACCAGCAGATTGAGTAGCGGGACGTACGAGCAGTACTTC; CDR3: CTSRLSSGTYEQYF
size: -; J: TRBJ1-2; D: -; V: TRBV2; DNA: TGTGCCAGCAGTGAACGGGAAACTAACTATGGCTACACCTTC; CDR3: CASSERETNYGYTF
size: -; J: TRBJ2-7; D: -; V: TRBV11-2; DNA: TGTGCCAGCAGCTTACAGGGTCTCTCCTACGAGCAGTACTTC; CDR3: CASSLQGLSYEQYF
size: -; J: TRBJ1-2; D: TRBD1; V: TRBV28; DNA: TGTGCCAGCAGTACAGGGGCCTATGGCTACACCTTC; CDR3: CASSTGAYGYTF
size: few; J: TRBJ2-7; D: TRBD1; V: TRBV12-5; DNA: TGTGCTAGTGGTTCGACAGGGGGCAACGAGCAGTACTTC; CDR3: CASGSTGGNEQYF
size: -; J: TRBJ1-2; D: TRBD1; V: TRBV7-2; DNA: TGTGCCAGCAACCCCCGACAGGGCAGCTTTAGTGGCTACACCTTC; CDR3: CASNPRQGSFSGYTF
size: once; J: TRBJ2-7; D: TRBD1; V: TRBV5-4; DNA: TGTGCCAGCAGTCTTGGACAGGGGAACTACGAGCAGTACTTC; CDR3: CASSLGQGNYEQYF